This T cell receptor beta chain was captured by sequencing in a study of T cells in Graves' hyperthyroidism and ophthalmopathy. This clonotype was observed a few times. Its antigen is unknown. Overall study findings and caveats: Blood also carried most thyroid clonotypes expanded above 0.001.

Trimming shortened V by 0 bases and J by 5 bases, and 5 bases separated the two germline ends. This CDR3 comprises 13 residues. Germline V gives CDR1 ENHRY, CDR2 SYGVKD. Amplification yielded TCR beta CDR3 regions, with RNA transcripts as the source. Primed by the HTBI set, a first-round RT-PCR was run on the TCR CDR3. One entry per CDR3 protein results from TCRdb running MiXCR on the multiplex PCR reads. The sample holds a few hundred thousand distinct CDR3 sequences, around a sixth seen once. This chain joins TRBV10-3 and TRBJ2-1; D perhaps matches TRBD2 (5 bases). The TCR was taken from a woman aged 25 to 45 with Graves' hyperthyroidism. Sequenced: blood. This chain's CDR3 is CAISESRDNEQFF. The CDR3 DNA reads TGTGCCATCAGTGAGTCGAGGGACAATGAGCAGTTCTTC.